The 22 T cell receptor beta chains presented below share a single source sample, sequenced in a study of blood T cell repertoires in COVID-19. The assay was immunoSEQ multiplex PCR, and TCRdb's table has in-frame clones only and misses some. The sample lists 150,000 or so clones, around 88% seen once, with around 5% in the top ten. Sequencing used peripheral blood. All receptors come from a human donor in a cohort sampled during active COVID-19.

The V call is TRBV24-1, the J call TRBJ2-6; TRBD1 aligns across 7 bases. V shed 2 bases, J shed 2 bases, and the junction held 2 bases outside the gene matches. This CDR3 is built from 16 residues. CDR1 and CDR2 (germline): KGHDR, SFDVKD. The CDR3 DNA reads TGTGCCACCAGTGATTCAGACAGGGCTGGGGCCAACGTCCTGACTTTC. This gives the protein CATSDSDRAGANVLTF.

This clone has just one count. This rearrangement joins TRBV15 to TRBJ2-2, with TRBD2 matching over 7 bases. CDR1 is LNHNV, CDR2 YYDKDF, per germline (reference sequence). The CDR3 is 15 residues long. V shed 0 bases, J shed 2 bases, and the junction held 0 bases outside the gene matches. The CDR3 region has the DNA TGTGCCACCAGCAGAGAGGGACTAAACACCGGGGAGCTGTTTTTT. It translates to CATSREGLNTGELFF.

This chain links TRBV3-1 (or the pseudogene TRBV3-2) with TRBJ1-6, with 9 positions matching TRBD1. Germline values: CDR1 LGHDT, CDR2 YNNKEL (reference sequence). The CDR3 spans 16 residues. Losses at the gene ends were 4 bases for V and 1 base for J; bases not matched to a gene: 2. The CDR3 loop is CASSRTGVSYNSPLHF. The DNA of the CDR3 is TGTGCCAGCAGCCGGACAGGGGTATCCTATAATTCACCCCTCCACTTT.

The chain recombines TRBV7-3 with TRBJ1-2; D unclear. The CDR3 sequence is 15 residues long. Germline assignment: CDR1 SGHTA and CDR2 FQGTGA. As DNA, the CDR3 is TGTGCTAACAGAGCCCACGGGGAAGGAATCTATGGCTACACCTTC. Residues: CANRAHGEGIYGYTF. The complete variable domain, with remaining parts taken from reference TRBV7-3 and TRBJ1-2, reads GAGVSQTPSNKVTEKGKYVELRCDPISGHTALYWYRQSLGQGPEFLIYFQGTGAADDSGLPNDRFFAVRPEGSVSTLKIQRTERGDSAVYLCANRAHGEGIYGYTFGSGTRLTVV.

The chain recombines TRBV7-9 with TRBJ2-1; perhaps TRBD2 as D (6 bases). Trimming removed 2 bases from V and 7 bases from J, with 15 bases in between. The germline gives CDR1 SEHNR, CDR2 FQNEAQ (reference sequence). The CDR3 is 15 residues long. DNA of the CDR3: TGTGCCAGCAGCTTAACGGGAGAGGGTTGGAATGAGCAGTTCTTC. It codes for CASSLTGEGWNEQFF. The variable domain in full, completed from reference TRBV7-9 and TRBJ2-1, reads DTGVSQNPRHKITKRGQNVTFRCDPISEHNRLYWYRQTLGQGPEFLTYFQNEAQLEKSRLLSDRFSAERPKGSFSTLEIQRTEQGDSAMYLCASSLTGEGWNEQFFGPGTRLTVL.

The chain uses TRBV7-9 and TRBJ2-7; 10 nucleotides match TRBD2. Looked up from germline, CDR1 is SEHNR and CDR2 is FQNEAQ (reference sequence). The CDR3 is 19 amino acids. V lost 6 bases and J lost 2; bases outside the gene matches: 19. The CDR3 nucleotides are TGTGCCAGCAGTTCCCGGGACACGGGAGAGAGCGGGAGGGCCTACGAGCAGTACTTC. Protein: CASSSRDTGESGRAYEQYF.

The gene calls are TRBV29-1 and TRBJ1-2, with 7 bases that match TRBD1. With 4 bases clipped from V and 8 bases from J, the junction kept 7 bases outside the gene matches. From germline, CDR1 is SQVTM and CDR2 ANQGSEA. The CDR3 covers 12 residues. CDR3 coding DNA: TGCAGCGTTGCTGACAGGGATGGCGGCTACACCTTC. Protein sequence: CSVADRDGGYTF.

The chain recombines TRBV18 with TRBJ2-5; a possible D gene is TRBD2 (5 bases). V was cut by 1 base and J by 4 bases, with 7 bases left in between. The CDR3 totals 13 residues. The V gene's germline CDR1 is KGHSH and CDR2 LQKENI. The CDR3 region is CASSPRRGETQYF. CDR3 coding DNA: TGTGCCAGCTCACCACGACGGGGAGAGACCCAGTACTTC.

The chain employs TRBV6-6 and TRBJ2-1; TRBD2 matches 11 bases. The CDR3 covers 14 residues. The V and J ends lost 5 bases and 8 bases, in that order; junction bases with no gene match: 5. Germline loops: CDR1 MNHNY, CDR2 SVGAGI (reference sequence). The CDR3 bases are TGTGCCAGCAGTCTTAGCGGGAGGGCCCATGAGCAGTTCTTC. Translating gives CASSLSGRAHEQFF.

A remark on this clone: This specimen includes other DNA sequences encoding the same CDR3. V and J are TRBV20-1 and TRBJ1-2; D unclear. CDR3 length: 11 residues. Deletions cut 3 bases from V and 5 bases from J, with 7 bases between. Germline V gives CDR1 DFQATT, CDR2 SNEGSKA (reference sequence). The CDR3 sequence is CSARGGYGYTF. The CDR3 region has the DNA TGCAGTGCTAGGGGAGGTTATGGCTACACCTTC.

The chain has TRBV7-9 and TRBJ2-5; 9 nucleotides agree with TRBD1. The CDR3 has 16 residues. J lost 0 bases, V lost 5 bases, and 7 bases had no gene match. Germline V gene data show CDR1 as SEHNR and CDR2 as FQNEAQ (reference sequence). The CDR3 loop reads CASSLGTGSYQETQYF. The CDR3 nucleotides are TGTGCCAGCAGCCTTGGGACAGGGTCGTACCAAGAGACCCAGTACTTC.

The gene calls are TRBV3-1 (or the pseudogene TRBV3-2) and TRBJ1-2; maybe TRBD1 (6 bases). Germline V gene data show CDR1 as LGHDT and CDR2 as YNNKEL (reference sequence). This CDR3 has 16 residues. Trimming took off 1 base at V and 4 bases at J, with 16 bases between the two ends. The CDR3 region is CASSQGTADSSYGYTF. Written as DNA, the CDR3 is TGTGCCAGCAGCCAAGGGACAGCCGACTCATCCTATGGCTACACCTTC.

This chain's CDR3 is CASSIRTGSAGTQYF. The DNA for the CDR3 is TGTGCCAGCAGTATAAGGACTGGGTCGGCGGGTACGCAGTATTTT. The V call is TRBV28, the J call TRBJ2-3; D might be TRBD2 (5 bases). CDR1 is MDHEN and CDR2 is SYDVKM in the germline V gene. CDR3 size: 15 residues. V was clipped by 5 bases and J by 8 bases, with 20 bases between them.

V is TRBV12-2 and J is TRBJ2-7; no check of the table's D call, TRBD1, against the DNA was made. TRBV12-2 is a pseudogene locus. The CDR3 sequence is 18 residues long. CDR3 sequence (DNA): TGTGCAAGTCGCTCAGGGGGATTAAGGCTTTGGGACTCCTACGAGCAGTACTTC. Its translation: CASRSGGLRLWDSYEQYF.

CDR3 protein: CASSQVQGPSYEQYF. The DNA of the CDR3 is TGCGCCAGCAGCCAAGTACAGGGGCCTTCCTACGAGCAGTACTTC. V gene TRBV4-3 combines with J gene TRBJ2-7, with TRBD1 matching over 7 bases. This CDR3 is 15 amino acids long. CDR1 and CDR2 (germline): LGHNA, YSLEER. V shed 1 base and J 1 base; nucleotides not matched to a gene: 4.

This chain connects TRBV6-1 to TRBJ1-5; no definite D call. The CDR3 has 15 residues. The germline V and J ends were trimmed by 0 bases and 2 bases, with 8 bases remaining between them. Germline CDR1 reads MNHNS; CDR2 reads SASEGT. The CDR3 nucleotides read TGTGCCAGCAGTGAAGCTCCACCGGGCAATCAGCCCCAGCATTTT. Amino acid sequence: CASSEAPPGNQPQHF.

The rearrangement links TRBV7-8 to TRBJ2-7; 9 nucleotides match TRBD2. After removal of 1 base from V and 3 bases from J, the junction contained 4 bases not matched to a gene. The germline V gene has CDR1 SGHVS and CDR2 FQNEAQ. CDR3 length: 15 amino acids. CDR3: CASSLGGSGSYEQYF. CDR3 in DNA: TGTGCCAGCAGCTTAGGGGGTAGCGGGAGCTACGAGCAGTACTTC.

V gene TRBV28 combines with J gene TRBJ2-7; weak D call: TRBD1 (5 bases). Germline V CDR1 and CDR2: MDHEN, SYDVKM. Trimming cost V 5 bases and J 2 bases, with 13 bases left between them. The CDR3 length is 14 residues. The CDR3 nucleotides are TGTGCCAGCAGTCTACAAGGGGCGACCTACGAGCAGTACTTC. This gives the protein CASSLQGATYEQYF.

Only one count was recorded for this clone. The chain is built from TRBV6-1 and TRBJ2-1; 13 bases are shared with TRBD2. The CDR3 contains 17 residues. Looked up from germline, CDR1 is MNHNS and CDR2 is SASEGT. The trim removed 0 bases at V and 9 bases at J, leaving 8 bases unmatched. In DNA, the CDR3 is TGTGCCAGCAGTGAAGCGGGTTGGGGACTAGCGGGACTTGAGCAGTTCTTC. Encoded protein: CASSEAGWGLAGLEQFF.

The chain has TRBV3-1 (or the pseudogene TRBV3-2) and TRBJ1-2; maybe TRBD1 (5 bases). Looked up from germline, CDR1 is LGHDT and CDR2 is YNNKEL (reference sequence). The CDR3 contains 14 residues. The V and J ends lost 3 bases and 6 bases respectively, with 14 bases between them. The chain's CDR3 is CASSHNQRGHGYTF. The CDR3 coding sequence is TGTGCCAGCAGCCACAACCAAAGGGGCCATGGCTACACCTTC.

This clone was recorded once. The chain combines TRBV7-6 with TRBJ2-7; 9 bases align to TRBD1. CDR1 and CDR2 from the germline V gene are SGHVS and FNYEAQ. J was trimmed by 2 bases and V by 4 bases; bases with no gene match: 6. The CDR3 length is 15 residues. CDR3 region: CASSWADRGAYEQYF. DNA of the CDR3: TGTGCCAGCAGCTGGGCGGACAGGGGAGCCTACGAGCAGTACTTC.

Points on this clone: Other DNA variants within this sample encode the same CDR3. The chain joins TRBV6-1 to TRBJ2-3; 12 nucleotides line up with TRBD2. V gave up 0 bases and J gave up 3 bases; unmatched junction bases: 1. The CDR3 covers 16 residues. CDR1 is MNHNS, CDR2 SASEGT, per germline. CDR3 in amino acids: CASSEALAGGTDTQYF. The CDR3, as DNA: TGTGCCAGCAGTGAAGCACTAGCGGGGGGAACAGATACGCAGTATTTT.